This T cell receptor beta chain appears in the sequencing data of a study of OX40 agonist ivuxolimab in advanced cancers. Overall study context: Patient treatment consisted of intravenous ivuxolimab administration every 2 weeks at 0.01 to 10 mg/kg.

Germline CDR1 reads LNHDA; CDR2 reads SQIVND (reference sequence). V shed 6 bases and J shed 5 bases, with 8 bases lying between them. This CDR3 spans 11 amino acids. With respect to this clone: Its antigen is not known.

Study-level findings and limits: The study observed clonal expansion of CD4+ and CD8+ blood T cells by week 6 at 0.1 to 3.0 mg/kg. In the expanded peripheral T cells, antigen specificity was never determined. In a subset of nonresponders, normalized T-cell clonal expansion was also low.

The data were produced by immunoSEQ multiplex PCR, yet TCRdb's version contains in-frame clones alone and is incomplete. The sample records over 95,000 clones, roughly nine tenths being singletons. The chain employs TRBV19 and TRBJ2-7; D gene ambiguous. The material sequenced was CD4+ or CD8+ T cells sorted from blood, taken in a trial of the OX40 agonist ivuxolimab. This TCR was sampled from an adult with an advanced solid tumor such as melanoma, head and neck, liver or kidney cancer. The CDR3 reads CASRLRDEQYF. Written as DNA, the CDR3 is TGTGCCAGTAGGTTGCGCGACGAGCAGTACTTC.